Given below is one T cell receptor beta chain in context. Its cognate antigen is unknown. These data are taken from a study of radiotherapy plus CTLA-4 blockade in lung cancer. General study results and limits: There was expansion of tumor-derived TCR clones in blood after radiotherapy plus ipilimumab.

Sequencing was performed with immunoSEQ multiplex PCR; in TCRdb, only in-frame clones are kept and a portion is missing. The sample has some 110,000 clones; about 83% are singletons. Trimming removed 0 bases from V and 7 bases from J, with 13 bases in between. CDR3 size: 14 residues. Per germline, CDR1 SGHRS and CDR2 YFSETQ. This receptor was identified in a human donor with non-small cell lung cancer who had a partial response to radiotherapy plus ipilimumab. The V and J genes are TRBV5-1 and TRBJ1-2; TRBD1 might be the D (6 bases). Here the sequenced sample was peripheral blood, taken from a patient treated with radiotherapy plus ipilimumab. CDR3 loop: CASSLADSSGGYTF. The CDR3 DNA reads TGCGCCAGCAGCTTGGCGGACAGTTCGGGTGGCTACACCTTC.